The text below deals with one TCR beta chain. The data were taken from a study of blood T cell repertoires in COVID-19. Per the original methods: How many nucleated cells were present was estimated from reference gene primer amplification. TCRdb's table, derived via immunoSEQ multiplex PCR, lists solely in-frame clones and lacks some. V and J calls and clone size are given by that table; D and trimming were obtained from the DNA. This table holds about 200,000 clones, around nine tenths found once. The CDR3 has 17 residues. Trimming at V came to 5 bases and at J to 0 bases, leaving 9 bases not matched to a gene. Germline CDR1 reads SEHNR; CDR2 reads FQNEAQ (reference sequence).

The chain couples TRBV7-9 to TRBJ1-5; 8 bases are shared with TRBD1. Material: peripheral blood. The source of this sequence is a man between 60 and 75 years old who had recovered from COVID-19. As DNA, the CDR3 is TGTGCCAGCAGCGCGGGGCCAGGGGGCATTAGCAATCAGCCCCAGCATTTT. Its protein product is CASSAGPGGISNQPQHF.